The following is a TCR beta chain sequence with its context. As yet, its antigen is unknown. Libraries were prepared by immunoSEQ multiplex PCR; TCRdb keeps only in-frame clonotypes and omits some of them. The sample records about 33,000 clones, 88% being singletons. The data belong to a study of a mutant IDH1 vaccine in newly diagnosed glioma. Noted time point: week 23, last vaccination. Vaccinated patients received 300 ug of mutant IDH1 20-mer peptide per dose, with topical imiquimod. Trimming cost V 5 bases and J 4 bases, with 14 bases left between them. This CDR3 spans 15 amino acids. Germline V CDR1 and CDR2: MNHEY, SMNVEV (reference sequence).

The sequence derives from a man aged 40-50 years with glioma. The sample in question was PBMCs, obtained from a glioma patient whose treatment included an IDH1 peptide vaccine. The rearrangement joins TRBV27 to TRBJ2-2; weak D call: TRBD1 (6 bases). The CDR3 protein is CASSPWTVPTGELFF. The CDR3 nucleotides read TGTGCCAGCAGTCCCTGGACAGTCCCCACCGGGGAGCTGTTTTTT.